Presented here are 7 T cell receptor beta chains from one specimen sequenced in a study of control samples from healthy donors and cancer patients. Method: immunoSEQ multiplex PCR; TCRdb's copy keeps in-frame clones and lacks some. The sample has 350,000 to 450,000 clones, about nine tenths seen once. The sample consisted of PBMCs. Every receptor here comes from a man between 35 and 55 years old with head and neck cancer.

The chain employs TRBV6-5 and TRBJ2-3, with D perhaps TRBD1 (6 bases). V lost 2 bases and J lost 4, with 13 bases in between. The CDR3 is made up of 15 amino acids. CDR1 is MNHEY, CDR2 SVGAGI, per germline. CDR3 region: CASSYLGRGADTQYF. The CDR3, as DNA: TGTGCCAGCAGTTACCTGGGCAGGGGTGCAGATACGCAGTATTTT.

This chain's CDR3 is CASSAGTGNQPQHF. The CDR3 DNA is TGTGCCAGCAGTGCGGGGACAGGGAATCAGCCCCAGCATTTT. The chain combines TRBV2 with TRBJ1-5; 9 positions match TRBD1. Germline V gene sequence: CDR1 SNHLY, CDR2 FYNNEI. The CDR3 is made up of 14 amino acids. V trimming: 4 bases; J trimming: 4 bases; junction bases outside the gene matches: 2.

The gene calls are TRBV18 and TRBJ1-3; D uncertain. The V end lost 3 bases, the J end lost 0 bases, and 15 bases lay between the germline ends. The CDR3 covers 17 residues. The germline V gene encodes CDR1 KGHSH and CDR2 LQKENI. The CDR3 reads CASSPWFESFSGNTIYF. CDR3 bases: TGTGCCAGCTCACCCTGGTTCGAATCTTTCTCTGGAAACACCATATATTTT.

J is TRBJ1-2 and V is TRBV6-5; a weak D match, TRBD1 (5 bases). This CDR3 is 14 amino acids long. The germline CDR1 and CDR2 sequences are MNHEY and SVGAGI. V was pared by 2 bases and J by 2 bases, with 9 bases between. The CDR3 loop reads CASSYRDGNYGYTF. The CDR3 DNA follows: TGTGCCAGCAGTTACAGGGACGGGAACTATGGCTACACCTTC.

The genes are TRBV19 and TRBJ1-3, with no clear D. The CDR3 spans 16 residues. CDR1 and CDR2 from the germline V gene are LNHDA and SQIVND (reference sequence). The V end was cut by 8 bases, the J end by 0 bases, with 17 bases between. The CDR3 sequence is CASANRAVGSGNTIYF. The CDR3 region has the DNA TGTGCCAGTGCCAACCGCGCTGTCGGCTCTGGAAACACCATATATTTT.

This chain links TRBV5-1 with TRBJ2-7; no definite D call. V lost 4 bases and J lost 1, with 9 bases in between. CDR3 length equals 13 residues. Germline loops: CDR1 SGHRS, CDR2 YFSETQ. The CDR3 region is CASSVLSSYEQYF. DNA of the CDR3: TGCGCCAGCAGCGTTCTTTCTTCCTACGAGCAGTACTTC.

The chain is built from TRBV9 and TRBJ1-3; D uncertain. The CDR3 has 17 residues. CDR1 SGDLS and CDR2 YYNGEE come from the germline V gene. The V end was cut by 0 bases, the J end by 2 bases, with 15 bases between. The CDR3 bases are TGTGCCAGCAGCGTAGAGCCAGTTGGGCTAGCTGGAAACACCATATATTTT. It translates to CASSVEPVGLAGNTIYF.